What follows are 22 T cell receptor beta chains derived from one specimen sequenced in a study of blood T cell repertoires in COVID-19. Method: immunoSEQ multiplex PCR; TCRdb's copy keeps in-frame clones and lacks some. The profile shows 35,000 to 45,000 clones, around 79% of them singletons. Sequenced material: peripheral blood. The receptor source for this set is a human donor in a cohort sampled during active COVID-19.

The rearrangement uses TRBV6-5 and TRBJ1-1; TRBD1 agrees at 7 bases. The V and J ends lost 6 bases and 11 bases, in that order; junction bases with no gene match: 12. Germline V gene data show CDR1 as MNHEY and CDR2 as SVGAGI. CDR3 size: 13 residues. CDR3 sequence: CASRNPQGVYAFF. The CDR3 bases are TGTGCCAGCAGGAACCCTCAGGGGGTGTACGCTTTCTTT.

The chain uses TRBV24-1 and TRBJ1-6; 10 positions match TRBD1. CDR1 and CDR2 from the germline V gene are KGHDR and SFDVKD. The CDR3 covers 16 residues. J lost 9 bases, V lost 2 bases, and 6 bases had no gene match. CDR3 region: CATSDSRQGASSPLHF. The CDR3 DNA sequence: TGTGCCACCAGTGATTCCCGACAGGGGGCGAGTTCACCCCTCCACTTT.

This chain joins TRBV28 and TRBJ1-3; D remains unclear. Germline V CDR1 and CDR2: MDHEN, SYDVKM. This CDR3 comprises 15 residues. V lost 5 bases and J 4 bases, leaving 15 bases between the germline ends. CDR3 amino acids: CASSTPTGGGNTIYF. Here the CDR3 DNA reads TGTGCCAGCAGTACACCGACGGGAGGAGGAAACACCATATATTTT.

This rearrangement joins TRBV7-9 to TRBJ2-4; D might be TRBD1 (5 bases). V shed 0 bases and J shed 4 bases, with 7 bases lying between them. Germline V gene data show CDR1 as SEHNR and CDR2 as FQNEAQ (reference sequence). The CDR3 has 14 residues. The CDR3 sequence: CASSLAGAKNIQYF. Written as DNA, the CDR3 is TGTGCCAGCAGCTTAGCAGGGGCTAAAAACATTCAGTACTTC.

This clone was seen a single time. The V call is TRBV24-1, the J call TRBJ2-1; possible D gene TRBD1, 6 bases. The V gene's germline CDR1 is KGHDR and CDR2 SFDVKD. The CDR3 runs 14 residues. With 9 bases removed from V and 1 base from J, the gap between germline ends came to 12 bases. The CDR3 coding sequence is TGTGCCACCGAAGCCGGGACATCCTACAATGAGCAGTTCTTC. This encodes CATEAGTSYNEQFF.

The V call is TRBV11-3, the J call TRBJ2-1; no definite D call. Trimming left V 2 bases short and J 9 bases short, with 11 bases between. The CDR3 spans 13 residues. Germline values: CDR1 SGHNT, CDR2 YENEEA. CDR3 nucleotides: TGTGCCAGCAGCTTATCGCGATCCGGTGAGCAGTTCTTC. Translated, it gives CASSLSRSGEQFF.

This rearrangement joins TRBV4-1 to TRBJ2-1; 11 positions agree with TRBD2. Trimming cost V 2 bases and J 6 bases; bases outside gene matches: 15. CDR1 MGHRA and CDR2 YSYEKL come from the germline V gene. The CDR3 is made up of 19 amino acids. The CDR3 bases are TGCGCCAGCAGCCAACCGCCTCTTACTAGCGGGAGACCACGCAATGAGCAGTTCTTC. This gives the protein CASSQPPLTSGRPRNEQFF.

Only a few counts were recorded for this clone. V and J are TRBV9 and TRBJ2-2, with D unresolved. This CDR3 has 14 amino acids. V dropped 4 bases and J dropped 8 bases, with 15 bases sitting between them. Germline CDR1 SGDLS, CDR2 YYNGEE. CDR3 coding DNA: TGTGCCAGCAGCTTGGCCGACGGGTATGGGGAGCTGTTTTTT. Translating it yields CASSLADGYGELFF.

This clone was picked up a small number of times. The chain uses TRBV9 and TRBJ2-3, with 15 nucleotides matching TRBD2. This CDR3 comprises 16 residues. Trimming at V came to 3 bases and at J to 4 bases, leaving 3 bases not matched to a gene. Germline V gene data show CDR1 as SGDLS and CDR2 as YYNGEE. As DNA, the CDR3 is TGTGCCAGCAGCGGGACTAGCGGGAGGGCCTCAGATACGCAGTATTTT. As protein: CASSGTSGRASDTQYF.

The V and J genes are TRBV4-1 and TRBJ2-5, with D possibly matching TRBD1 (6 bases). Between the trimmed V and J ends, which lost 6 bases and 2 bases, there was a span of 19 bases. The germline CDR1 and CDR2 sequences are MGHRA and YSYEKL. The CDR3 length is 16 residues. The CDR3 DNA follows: TGCGCCAGCAGTCCACAATCCGGGACAAGTCAAGAGACCCAGTACTTC. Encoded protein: CASSPQSGTSQETQYF.

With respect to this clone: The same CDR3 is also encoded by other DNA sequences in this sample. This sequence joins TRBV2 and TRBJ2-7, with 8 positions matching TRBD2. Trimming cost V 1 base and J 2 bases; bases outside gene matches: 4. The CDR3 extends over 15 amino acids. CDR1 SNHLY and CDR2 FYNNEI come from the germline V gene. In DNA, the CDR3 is TGTGCCAGCAGTGAAGTGGCGGGAGGACCCTACGAGCAGTACTTC. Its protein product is CASSEVAGGPYEQYF.

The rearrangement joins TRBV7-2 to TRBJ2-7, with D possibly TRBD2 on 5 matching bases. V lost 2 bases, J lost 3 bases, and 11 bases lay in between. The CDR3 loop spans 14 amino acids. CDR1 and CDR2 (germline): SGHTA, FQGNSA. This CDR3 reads CASSLLEGYYEQYF. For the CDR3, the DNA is TGTGCCAGCAGCTTACTAGAGGGCTACTACGAGCAGTACTTC.

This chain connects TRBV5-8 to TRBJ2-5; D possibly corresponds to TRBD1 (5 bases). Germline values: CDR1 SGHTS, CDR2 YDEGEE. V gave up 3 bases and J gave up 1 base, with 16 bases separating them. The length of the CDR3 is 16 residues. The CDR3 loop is CASSYGVGDFQETQYF. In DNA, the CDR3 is TGTGCCAGCAGCTATGGGGTAGGGGATTTCCAAGAGACCCAGTACTTC.

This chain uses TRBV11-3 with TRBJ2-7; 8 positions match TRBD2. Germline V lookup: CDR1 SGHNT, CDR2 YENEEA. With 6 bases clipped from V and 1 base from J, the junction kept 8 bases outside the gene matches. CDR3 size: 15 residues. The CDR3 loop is CASRFGRAGSYEQYF. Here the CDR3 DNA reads TGTGCCAGCAGATTCGGGAGGGCCGGATCCTACGAGCAGTACTTC.

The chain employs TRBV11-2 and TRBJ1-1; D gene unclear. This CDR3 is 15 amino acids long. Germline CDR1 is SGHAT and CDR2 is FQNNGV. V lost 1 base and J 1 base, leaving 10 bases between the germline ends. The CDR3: CASSLGIHPNTEAFF. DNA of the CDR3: TGTGCCAGCAGCTTAGGTATACACCCGAACACTGAAGCTTTCTTT.

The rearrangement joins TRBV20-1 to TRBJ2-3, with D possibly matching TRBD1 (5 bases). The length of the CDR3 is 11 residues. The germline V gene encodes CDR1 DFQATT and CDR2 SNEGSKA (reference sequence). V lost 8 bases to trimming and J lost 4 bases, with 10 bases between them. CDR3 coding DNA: TGCAGTACAGGAGTTCCAGATACGCAGTATTTT. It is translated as CSTGVPDTQYF.

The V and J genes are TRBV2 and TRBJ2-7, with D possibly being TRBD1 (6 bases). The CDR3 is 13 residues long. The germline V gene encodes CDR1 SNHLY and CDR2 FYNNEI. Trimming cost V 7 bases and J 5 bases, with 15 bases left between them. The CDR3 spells CASTQRGSDEQYF. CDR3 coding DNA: TGTGCCAGCACCCAAAGGGGGTCCGACGAGCAGTACTTC.

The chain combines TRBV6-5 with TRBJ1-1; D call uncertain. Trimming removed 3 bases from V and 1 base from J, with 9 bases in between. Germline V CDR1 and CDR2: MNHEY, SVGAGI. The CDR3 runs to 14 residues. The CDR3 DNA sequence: TGTGCCAGCAGTTATAACACGGGGAACACTGAAGCTTTCTTT. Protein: CASSYNTGNTEAFF.

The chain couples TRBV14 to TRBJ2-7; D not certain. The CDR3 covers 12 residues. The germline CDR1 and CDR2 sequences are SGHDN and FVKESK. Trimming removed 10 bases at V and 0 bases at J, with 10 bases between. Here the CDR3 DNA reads TGTGCCATCCCTTGCGACTCCTACGAGCAGTACTTC. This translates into CAIPCDSYEQYF.

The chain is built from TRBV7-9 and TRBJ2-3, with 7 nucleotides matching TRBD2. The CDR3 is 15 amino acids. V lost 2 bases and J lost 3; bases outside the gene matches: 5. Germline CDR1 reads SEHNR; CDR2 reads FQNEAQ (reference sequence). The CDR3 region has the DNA TGTGCCAGCAGCTTATCCCAAGCGGGAACAGATACGCAGTATTTT. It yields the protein CASSLSQAGTDTQYF.

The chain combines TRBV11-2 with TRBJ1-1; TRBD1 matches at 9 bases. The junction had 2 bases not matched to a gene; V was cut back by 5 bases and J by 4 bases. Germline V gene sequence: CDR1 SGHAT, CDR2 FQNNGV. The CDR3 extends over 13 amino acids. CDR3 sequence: CASSPTGGTEAFF. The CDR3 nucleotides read TGTGCCAGCAGCCCGACAGGGGGCACTGAAGCTTTCTTT.

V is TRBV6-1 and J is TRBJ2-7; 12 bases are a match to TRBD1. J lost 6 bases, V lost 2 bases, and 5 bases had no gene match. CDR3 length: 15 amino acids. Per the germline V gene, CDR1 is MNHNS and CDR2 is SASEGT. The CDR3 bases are TGTGCCAGCAGTGAAAGGGACAGGGGGCGCGTCGAGCAGTACTTC. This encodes CASSERDRGRVEQYF.